Listed below are T cell receptor beta chains from one sample, sequenced in a study of cytomegalovirus exposure and HLA in healthy donors. The assay was immunoSEQ multiplex PCR, and TCRdb's table has in-frame clones only and misses some. This table holds about 280,000 clones, approximately 90% found once. The specimen was PBMCs. Receptors originate from a woman under 30 in good health and CMV-seronegative. Both conserved end residues are part of each CDR3. D genes are given only for firm matches. The size field is filled for only some rows; it gives once, few, many or a size class.

>NA|TRBV11-2|TRBJ1-4|NA
TGTGCCAGCAGCTTTGGTCGGCGGAATGAAAAACTGTTTTTT
CASSFGRRNEKLFF
>NA|TRBV28|TRBJ1-5|NA
TGTGCCAGCCAAGGGAGGGGATACCAGCATTTT
CASQGRGYQHF
>TRBD2|TRBV29-1|TRBJ2-1|NA
TGCAGCGTTGTGGGGGGATATGAAAGCGGGGGCTACAATGAGCAGTTCTTC
CSVVGGYESGGYNEQFF
>NA|TRBV2|TRBJ2-1|NA
TGTGCCAGCGGGATACTAGGCGGCAATGAGCAGTTCTTC
CASGILGGNEQFF
>NA|TRBV5-1|TRBJ2-1|NA
TGCGCCACCAGGGGGACTTCATCGTATGAGCAGTTCTTC
CATRGTSSYEQFF
>NA|TRBV5-6|TRBJ2-5|NA
TGTGCCAGCAGCCCTAGGTCCCTAGAGACCCAGTACTTC
CASSPRSLETQYF
>TRBD1|TRBV5-1|TRBJ1-2|NA
TGCGCCAGCAGCGTTGACAGGGCCTATGGCTACACCTTC
CASSVDRAYGYTF
>NA|TRBV2|TRBJ1-1|NA
TGTGCCAGCAGTGACCCGACAGCCACTGAAGCTTTCTTT
CASSDPTATEAFF
>NA|TRBV19|TRBJ1-2|NA
TGTGCCAGTAGTATTTCCAGGAACTATGGCTACACCTTC
CASSISRNYGYTF
>NA|TRBV7-2|TRBJ1-6|NA
TGTGCCAGCAGCCCGAGATCCGGGTTAGGATCACCCCTCCACTTT
CASSPRSGLGSPLHF
>TRBD2|TRBV5-1|TRBJ2-1|NA
TGCGCCAGCAGCACTAGCGGGGATTACAATGAGCAGTTCTTC
CASSTSGDYNEQFF
>NA|TRBV6-1|TRBJ1-5|few
TGTGCCAGCAGTGAAGAACCAGGGTATCAGCCCCAGCATTTT
CASSEEPGYQPQHF
>TRBD2|TRBV5-4|TRBJ2-5|NA
TGTGCCAGCAGCAGTGGGACTAGCGGGACGGAGACCCAGTACTTC
CASSSGTSGTETQYF
>NA|TRBV29-1|TRBJ1-2|NA
TGCAGCGTATCCGGGACTTCGGACTATGGCTACACCTTC
CSVSGTSDYGYTF
>NA|TRBV6-5|TRBJ1-4|NA
TGTGCCAGCAGTTCGGAGTTTCCGGATGAAAAACTGTTTTTT
CASSSEFPDEKLFF
>NA|TRBV5-4|TRBJ1-3|NA
TGTGCCAGCAGCCTTCGGTCTGGAAACACCATATATTTT
CASSLRSGNTIYF
>TRBD1|TRBV5-4|TRBJ2-1|NA
TGTGCCAGCAGCCATGACAGGGTAGGTGAGCAGTTCTTC
CASSHDRVGEQFF